A selection of T cell receptor beta chains follows, all from one sample in a study of molecular identifiers for immune sequencing clone quantification. TCRdb re-called the PCR reads with MiXCR, one entry per CDR3 protein. The table shows some 94,000 distinct CDR3 sequences, with roughly 25% occurring only once. The sequencing input was naive CD8+ T cells from blood, with Jurkat cell RNA spiked in. These receptors all come from a human donor in good health. Some libraries in this study had Jurkat cell RNA spiked in. Both conserved end residues are part of each CDR3. The D gene is left open where the match is weak. Clone size is stated in some rows and not others, as once, few, many or a class when expanded.

V	size	D	J	CDR3	DNA
TRBV28	many	NA	TRBJ1-2	CASSGTLNYGYTF	TGTGCCAGCAGTGGAACCCTCAACTATGGCTACACCTTC
TRBV7-8	many	NA	TRBJ2-7	CASSLVRNEQYF	TGTGCCAGCAGCTTAGTCAGAAACGAGCAGTACTTC
TRBV20-1	NA	TRBD2	TRBJ2-1	CSATLAGFFSEQFF	TGCAGTGCAACACTAGCGGGTTTTTTCAGTGAGCAGTTCTTC
TRBV7-6	many	TRBD1	TRBJ2-3	CASSFLTGEVTDTQYF	TGTGCCAGCAGCTTTCTGACAGGGGAGGTGACAGATACGCAGTATTTT
TRBV5-4	many	NA	TRBJ1-5	CASSLGAGQPQHF	TGTGCCAGCAGCTTGGGGGCCGGTCAGCCCCAGCATTTT
TRBV2	many	NA	TRBJ2-6	CASRGRSSGANVLTF	TGTGCCAGCAGGGGGCGTTCATCGGGGGCCAACGTCCTGACTTTC
TRBV7-9	many	TRBD1	TRBJ2-7	CASSSLFGQGVLSYEQYF	TGTGCCAGCAGCTCCCTTTTTGGACAGGGGGTCTTAAGCTACGAGCAGTACTTC
TRBV7-9	many	NA	TRBJ2-2	CASSLDSTGELFF	TGTGCCAGCAGCTTAGATTCTACCGGGGAGCTGTTTTTT
TRBV12-5	NA	TRBD2	TRBJ2-1	CASGLSPGGGLPNEQFF	TGTGCTAGTGGTTTGTCCCCGGGGGGGGGCCTTCCAAATGAGCAGTTCTTC
TRBV11-2	few	NA	TRBJ2-2	CASSTDPAGELFF	TGTGCCAGCAGCACCGACCCCGCTGGGGAGCTGTTTTTT
TRBV6-6	NA	NA	TRBJ2-5	CASSSLGGETQYF	TGTGCCAGCAGTTCCCTGGGCGGAGAGACCCAGTACTTC
TRBV7-9	NA	NA	TRBJ1-4	CASSFATNEKLFF	TGTGCCAGCAGCTTTGCAACTAATGAAAAACTGTTTTTT
TRBV29-1	many	NA	TRBJ1-1	CSVAWTEAFF	TGCAGCGTTGCTTGGACTGAAGCTTTCTTT
TRBV5-5	NA	TRBD1	TRBJ2-5	CASSHRDRKDQGTQYF	TGTGCCAGCAGCCATCGGGACAGAAAAGACCAAGGGACCCAGTACTTC
TRBV6-1	many	NA	TRBJ1-5	CASSYQPQHF	TGTGCCAGCAGCTATCAGCCCCAGCATTTT
TRBV7-9	NA	TRBD1	TRBJ1-4	CASRTGQENEKLFF	TGTGCCAGCAGGACCGGACAGGAAAATGAAAAACTGTTTTTT
TRBV27	many	NA	TRBJ2-3	CASSFSGHTDTQYF	TGTGCCAGCAGTTTTTCCGGACACACAGATACGCAGTATTTT
TRBV19	NA	TRBD1	TRBJ2-1	CASRTGYNEQFF	TGTGCCAGCCGGACAGGGTACAATGAGCAGTTCTTC
TRBV14	many	NA	TRBJ1-4	CASSPGTPNGANEKLFF	TGTGCCAGCAGCCCCGGGACACCGAACGGAGCTAATGAAAAACTGTTTTTT
TRBV12-3/TRBV12-4	many	TRBD2	TRBJ2-3	CASISTSGRITDTQYF	TGTGCCAGCATCTCAACTAGCGGGAGAATTACAGATACGCAGTATTTT
TRBV19	NA	NA	TRBJ2-7	CASSIWGPSYEQYF	TGTGCCAGTAGTATCTGGGGACCCTCCTACGAGCAGTACTTC
TRBV7-9	many	NA	TRBJ1-1	CASSRDPEAFF	TGTGCCAGCAGCCGGGACCCTGAAGCTTTCTTT
TRBV11-2	few	NA	TRBJ2-2	CASSLVLRAGELFF	TGTGCCAGCAGCTTAGTTTTAAGGGCCGGGGAGCTGTTTTTT
TRBV7-8	many	TRBD2	TRBJ2-3	CASSSVSGRNTDTQYF	TGTGCCAGCAGCTCGGTTAGCGGGCGTAACACAGATACGCAGTATTTT
TRBV3-1	many	NA	TRBJ2-3	CASQDPNTGNTQYF	TGTGCCAGCCAGGACCCAAATACAGGGAATACGCAGTATTTT
TRBV29-1	many	TRBD1	TRBJ2-7	CSARDRGRYEQYF	TGCAGCGCTCGGGACAGGGGAAGGTACGAGCAGTACTTC
TRBV20-1	many	NA	TRBJ2-7	CSAQTAGYEQYF	TGCAGTGCTCAAACCGCGGGGTACGAGCAGTACTTC
TRBV19	many	NA	TRBJ2-2	CASSERSYTGELFF	TGTGCCAGTAGTGAAAGGTCGTACACCGGGGAGCTGTTTTTT
TRBV19	NA	NA	TRBJ2-7	CASQMAGDLGYEQYF	TGTGCCAGCCAAATGGCAGGGGACTTAGGGTACGAGCAGTACTTC
TRBV4-3	NA	NA	TRBJ2-2	CASQHNTGELFF	TGCGCCAGCCAACATAACACCGGGGAGCTGTTTTTT
TRBV11-2	NA	TRBD1	TRBJ2-2	CASSLDGTGVYATDTGELFF	TGTGCCAGCAGCTTAGATGGGACAGGGGTCTACGCCACGGACACCGGGGAGCTGTTTTTT
TRBV5-1	many	NA	TRBJ2-1	CASSLSTPQFNEQFF	TGCGCCAGCAGCTTGAGTACCCCGCAATTCAATGAGCAGTTCTTC
TRBV7-9	many	TRBD2	TRBJ2-7	CASSNRLAGTSEEQYF	TGTGCCAGCAGCAATAGACTAGCGGGGACCTCCGAGGAGCAGTACTTC
TRBV27	many	NA	TRBJ2-7	CASQGSPYEQYF	TGTGCCAGCCAGGGGTCCCCATACGAGCAGTACTTC
TRBV27	once	NA	TRBJ1-1	CASSLGGYAHPEAFF	TGTGCCAGCAGTTTGGGGGGGTACGCGCACCCTGAAGCTTTCTTT
TRBV9	NA	NA	TRBJ2-5	CASSVGGRGETQYF	TGTGCCAGCAGCGTAGGTGGGCGGGGAGAGACCCAGTACTTC
TRBV5-4	few	NA	TRBJ2-5	CASSYPNLETQYF	TGTGCCAGCAGCTACCCAAACCTGGAGACCCAGTACTTC
TRBV2	many	NA	TRBJ1-5	CASMGSWSQNQPQHF	TGTGCCAGCATGGGGTCGTGGAGCCAAAATCAGCCCCAGCATTTT
TRBV7-9	few	TRBD1	TRBJ2-1	CASSSRDRPVDEQFF	TGTGCCAGCAGTTCAAGGGACAGGCCGGTGGATGAGCAGTTCTTC
TRBV5-1	many	TRBD1	TRBJ2-3	CASSGGQGSTDTQYF	TGCGCCAGCAGCGGAGGACAGGGAAGCACAGATACGCAGTATTTT
TRBV3-1	few	NA	TRBJ1-1	CASSQGSTAMNTEAFF	TGTGCCAGCAGCCAAGGTTCAACAGCTATGAACACTGAAGCTTTCTTT
TRBV28	many	NA	TRBJ2-7	CASSSSGIGQYF	TGTGCCAGCAGCTCCTCAGGGATAGGGCAGTACTTC
TRBV6-2/TRBV6-3	many	NA	TRBJ1-5	CASSYIDRSNQPQHF	TGTGCCAGCAGTTACATCGACAGAAGCAATCAGCCCCAGCATTTT
TRBV5-1	many	TRBD1	TRBJ2-7	CASSLEGAYEQYF	TGCGCCAGCAGCTTGGAGGGGGCTTACGAGCAGTACTTC
TRBV19	NA	NA	TRBJ1-1	CASSIGRNTEAFF	TGTGCCAGTAGTATCGGCAGGAACACTGAAGCTTTCTTT
TRBV2	many	NA	TRBJ2-5	CASSVDSNLQETQYF	TGTGCCAGCAGTGTCGACAGTAACTTACAAGAGACCCAGTACTTC
TRBV7-9	NA	NA	TRBJ2-6	CASSSTVSASGANVLTF	TGTGCCAGCAGCTCGACAGTTTCCGCCTCTGGGGCCAACGTCCTGACTTTC
TRBV19	NA	TRBD1	TRBJ2-6	CASSIEPPLTGGYGANVLTF	TGTGCCAGTAGTATAGAACCTCCCTTGACAGGGGGCTATGGGGCCAACGTCCTGACTTTC
TRBV30	few	NA	TRBJ1-5	CAWSPGGDQPQHF	TGTGCCTGGAGTCCCGGGGGGGATCAGCCCCAGCATTTT
TRBV29-1	few	NA	TRBJ2-7	CSVEGLALRGYEQYF	TGCAGCGTTGAAGGATTGGCCCTCCGAGGGTACGAGCAGTACTTC
TRBV7-9	NA	TRBD1	TRBJ1-2	CASSLVDRGLNYGYTF	TGTGCCAGCAGCTTAGTCGACAGGGGGCTGAACTATGGCTACACCTTC
TRBV19	many	NA	TRBJ1-4	CASSISGMRNEKLFF	TGTGCCAGTAGTATCTCAGGAATGCGGAATGAAAAACTGTTTTTT
TRBV7-9	many	TRBD2	TRBJ2-5	CASSPGTSGRNPPTQYF	TGTGCCAGCAGCCCCGGGACTAGCGGGAGGAACCCACCGACCCAGTACTTC
TRBV6-2/TRBV6-3	many	NA	TRBJ2-2	CASSYARTGELFF	TGTGCCAGCAGTTACGCACGCACCGGGGAGCTGTTTTTT
TRBV19	NA	NA	TRBJ1-5	CASSIGPYSNQPQHF	TGTGCCAGTAGTATAGGGCCATATAGCAATCAGCCCCAGCATTTT